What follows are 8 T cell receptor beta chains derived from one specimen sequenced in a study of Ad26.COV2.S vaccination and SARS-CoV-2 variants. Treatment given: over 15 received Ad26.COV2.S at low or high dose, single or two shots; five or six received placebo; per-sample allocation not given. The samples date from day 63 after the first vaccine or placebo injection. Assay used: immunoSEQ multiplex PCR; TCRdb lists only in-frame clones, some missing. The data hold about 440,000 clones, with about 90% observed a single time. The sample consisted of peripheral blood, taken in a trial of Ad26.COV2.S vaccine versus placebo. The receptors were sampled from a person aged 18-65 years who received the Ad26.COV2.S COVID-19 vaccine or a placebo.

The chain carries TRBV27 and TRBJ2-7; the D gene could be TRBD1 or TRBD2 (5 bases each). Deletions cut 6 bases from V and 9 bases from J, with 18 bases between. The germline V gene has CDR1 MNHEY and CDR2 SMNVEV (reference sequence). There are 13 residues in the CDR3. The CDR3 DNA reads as TGTGCCAGCAGCTCCGGGACCGGGTGGGTGCAGTACTTC. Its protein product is CASSSGTGWVQYF.

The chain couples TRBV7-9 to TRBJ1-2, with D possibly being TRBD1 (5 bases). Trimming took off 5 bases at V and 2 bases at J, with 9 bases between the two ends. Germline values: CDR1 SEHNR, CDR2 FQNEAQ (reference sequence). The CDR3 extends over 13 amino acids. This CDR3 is CASSRGANYGYTF. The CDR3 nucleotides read TGTGCCAGCAGCCGCGGGGCGAACTATGGCTACACCTTC.

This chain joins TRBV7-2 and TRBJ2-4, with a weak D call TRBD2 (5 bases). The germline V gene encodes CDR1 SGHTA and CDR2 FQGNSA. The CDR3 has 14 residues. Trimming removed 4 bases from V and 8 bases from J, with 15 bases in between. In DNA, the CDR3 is TGTGCCAGCAGCTCCACCAGGAGGCGGGACATTCAGTACTTC. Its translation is CASSSTRRRDIQYF.

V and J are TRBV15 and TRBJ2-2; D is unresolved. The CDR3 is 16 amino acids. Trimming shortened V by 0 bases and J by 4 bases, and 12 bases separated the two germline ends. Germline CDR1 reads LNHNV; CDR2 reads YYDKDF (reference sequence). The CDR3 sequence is CATSRDVGRSTGELFF. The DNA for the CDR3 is TGTGCCACCAGCAGAGATGTTGGCAGGTCCACCGGGGAGCTGTTTTTT.

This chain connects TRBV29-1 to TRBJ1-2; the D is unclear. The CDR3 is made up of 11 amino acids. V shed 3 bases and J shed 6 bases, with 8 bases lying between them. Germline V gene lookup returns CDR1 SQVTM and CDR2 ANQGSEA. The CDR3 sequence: CSVDGVHGYTF. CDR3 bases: TGCAGCGTTGACGGGGTACATGGCTACACCTTC.

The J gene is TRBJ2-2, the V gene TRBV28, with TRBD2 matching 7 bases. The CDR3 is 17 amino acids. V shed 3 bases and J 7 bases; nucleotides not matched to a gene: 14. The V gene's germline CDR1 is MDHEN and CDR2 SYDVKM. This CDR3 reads CASSFWRESVGGGELFF. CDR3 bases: TGTGCCAGCAGTTTCTGGCGGGAGTCTGTTGGAGGCGGGGAGCTGTTTTTT.

CDR3 loop: CASSERQKGGYTF. Written as DNA, the CDR3 is TGTGCCAGCAGCGAACGACAGAAGGGAGGCTACACCTTC. The chain recombines TRBV9 with TRBJ1-2, with D possibly matching TRBD1 (5 bases). This CDR3 is built from 13 residues. Trimming took off 3 bases at V and 8 bases at J, with 14 bases between the two ends. Germline V CDR1 and CDR2: SGDLS, YYNGEE.

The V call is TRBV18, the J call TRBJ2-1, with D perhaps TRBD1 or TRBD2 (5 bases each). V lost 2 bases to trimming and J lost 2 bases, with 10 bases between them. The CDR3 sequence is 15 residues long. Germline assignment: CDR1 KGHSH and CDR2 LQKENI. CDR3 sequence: CASSPSGPTYNEQFF. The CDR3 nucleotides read TGTGCCAGCTCACCATCGGGACCTACCTACAATGAGCAGTTCTTC.